The TCR beta chain described here comes from a study of cytomegalovirus exposure and HLA in healthy donors (dated by TCRdb to the late 2010s). With respect to the entire study: In an earlier analysis of 450 to 750 of the donors, 250 to 350 Gb of sequence data and 100 million or so unique TCR beta sequences from approximately 180 million T cells were reported. Every discovery cohort repertoire had been produced on one sequencing platform. The study aimed to test whether cataloging public T cell receptors could reveal signatures of past pathogen exposure. Donor age, sex, ethnicity and CMV serostatus were compiled together with the repertoire data. Across under 500 genotyped donors of the cohort, an average of about 200,000 unique TCR beta nucleotide sequences per donor were sequenced, and about a sixth of those sequences were non-productive. Class I and class II HLA loci were covered by the typing at four-digit resolution. To predict cytomegalovirus infection status, the study combined high-throughput TCR immunosequencing, statistical association of individual TCRs with disease status, and machine learning. Among the approximately 430 genotyped donors, approximately 77% belonged to the genetic ancestry cluster associated with self-reported Caucasian donors. An early release that covered around 590 HLA-typed donors contained around 330 gigabases of sequencing data and tens of millions of unique TCR sequences. An earlier analysis of some 500 of the donors used high-throughput TCR beta sequencing to judge whether each TCR beta V gene segment behaved as functional or pseudogenic. The T cell repertoires of around 670 subjects were profiled by immunosequencing and related to cytomegalovirus serostatus. In addition to the first cohort of around 670 subjects, a separate validation cohort of 130 or so different subjects was used. A later analysis re-analyzed previously published TCR beta repertoires from 600 to 850 donors and added high-resolution HLA genotyping to study TCR occurrence patterns. A later genetic analysis took genome-wide SNP genotypes for about three fifths of the 666 donors and used that subset as a discovery cohort. The number of typed donors differed by locus: about 620-630 for A, B, C, DRB1 and DQB1; some 500 for DQA1; 600 to 610 for DPA1; and 400 to 480 for DPB1. Rather than drawing on any new phenotypic data, the later analysis identified candidate immune exposures from TCR beta sequences and the way those sequences occurred across donors. Because of strong linkage in the cohort, a few DR-DQ haplotypes were treated as single units for association and clustering.

The cohort consisted of 670 or so healthy bone marrow donors. At the time of sampling, every cohort member was nominally healthy, though immune exposures that went unrecorded were likely present. The donor tested CMV seropositive and was one of the 289 seropositive cohort members. A peripheral blood sample was provided by each donor, and peripheral blood mononuclear cells were used for TCR beta sequencing. The Qiagen DNeasy Blood Extraction Kit was used to extract genomic DNA from the blood cell samples. This clone was recorded a few times. The specificity of this receptor is unknown. One base away there is no much larger clone; base qualities are not given. Broad study findings and their caveats: The classifier was reported to diagnose cytomegalovirus status with high specificity and sensitivity in both the original and validation cohorts. Across donors, most TCR sequences were observed very rarely, whereas some public TCRs were present in many individuals. It was suggested by the authors that the approach could potentially be generalized to other disease states and immunological phenotypes. Because HLA typing was unavailable for some donors at each locus, only the typed subset was used in association tests. V-gene and J-gene trimming of TCR beta chains was associated with a missense DCLRE1C variant in a later genetic analysis, and the association was replicated in an independent cohort. A total of 150 or so TCR beta chains were listed by the study as associated with cytomegalovirus. Most CMV-associated TCR beta chains appeared to be HLA-restricted in a later analysis, and the HLA associations seemed to be driven largely by CMV exposure. A cluster of highly shared sequence variants was judged likely to represent a technical artifact of the sequencing pipeline. Correlated functional status among segregating V segments might reflect linkage disequilibrium, but an unknown experimental factor could not be ruled out. When HLA alleles, especially DR and DQ, strongly co-occurred, TCR associations were difficult to assign to individual alleles. In a later analysis, about 16,000 TCR beta sequences were associated with specific HLA alleles at a false discovery rate of 0.05. This cohort had only TCR beta chains sequenced, and the lack of alpha or paired-chain data limited which features could be detected. A later analysis reported that several top co-occurrence clusters appeared linked to parvovirus B19, influenza, CMV and Epstein-Barr virus. Compared with equally common non-associated chains, HLA-associated TCR beta chains in a later analysis were more clonally expanded and had lower generation probabilities. According to a later genetic analysis, donors in an Asian-associated ancestry cluster had fewer N-insertions in productive TCRs than the approximately 630-donor mean. In an earlier analysis of several hundred of the donors, most TCR beta V segments were observed in productive rearrangements about 90% or about 30% of the time, broadly matching IMGT annotations. Immune exposure information for the cohort was limited to CMV serostatus. A later analysis found that TCR association rates varied across HLA loci, with DRB1 alleles showing the most associated TCRs and HLA-C alleles the fewest. A few of the identified cytomegalovirus-associated TCR beta chains were confirmed in vitro to be specific for cytomegalovirus antigens. Because counts were too low, about 18 rarely observed V segments, including chromosome 9 orphons, were excluded from the earlier analysis of under 650 of the donors. Roughly uniform sequencing depth across donors was assumed in presence/absence analyses, although this assumption may not hold. A further reported finding was that TCR beta sequences accurately predicted the HLA-A and HLA-B alleles for most subjects in the first cohort. Some IMGT-functional V segments, including TRBV6-2 and TRBV6-3, could not be distinguished by the 87-base-pair reads and were therefore excluded.

The germline V gene (reference sequence) sets CDR1 to SGHNT and CDR2 to YYREEE. At the junction V is shortened by 3 bases and J by 2 bases; bases outside the gene matches: 3. Measured from the cysteine to the phenylalanine, the CDR3 is 14 residues long. Just CDR3 DNA is preserved here, 42 bases in frame from base 1. Receptor libraries were prepared by the immunoSEQ multiplex PCR assay. The multiplex PCR relied on a mix of 60 forward primers for TCR Vbeta segments and 13 reverse primers for TCR Jbeta segments. A multiplex PCR assay on genomic DNA amplified the CDR3 region of rearranged TCR beta genes. Amplified TCR beta libraries were sequenced as 87-base-pair reads on the Illumina HiSeq System. Concerning the study's data processing: A later analysis tallied 75 million to 95 million unique TCR beta chains across the approximately 670 repertoires, and some 12 million of those chains were shared by two or more donors. Raw reads were error-corrected and collapsed into unique sequences with a nearest-neighbor algorithm that merged closely related sequences to remove PCR and sequencing errors. Alignment of CDR3 sequences to IMGT reference sequences was used to assign V, D and J gene segments. Each retained sequence needed at least a six-nucleotide match to both a V gene segment and a J gene segment. A rearrangement was called productive if the CDR3 had no stop codons and remained in frame with V and J, and every other rearrangement was called non-productive. Following IMGT convention, CDR3 was defined as the stretch from the second conserved V-encoded cysteine up to the conserved J-encoded phenylalanine. In an earlier analysis of roughly 610 of the donors, sequences lacking an unambiguous match to a single V gene segment were excluded. An earlier analysis of a few hundred of the donors called V segments functional above 56.7% productive rearrangements and segregating when the between-donor standard deviation exceeded 5%. To diagnose cytomegalovirus status from the catalog of TCR beta chain sequences, a statistical classification framework was built. V and J gene assignment, in a later analysis, came from comparing TCR nucleotide sequences with IMGT/GENE-DB human TR gene sequences. The TCRdist pipeline was used in a later analysis to assign CDR3 sequences and most-parsimonious VDJ recombination scenarios. In a later analysis, each TCR beta chain was defined by its CDR3 amino acid sequence together with its V-gene family, and reads without a unique V-gene family were excluded. As a way to deal with suspected cross-contamination and a sequencing artifact, a later analysis dropped over 550 nucleotide sequences that were highly shared and had low generation probability. For each public chain, a later analysis derived a clonal expansion index from normalized ranks of inferred template counts within each repertoire. In a later analysis, generation probabilities were computed with a VDJ recombination model fitted to out-of-frame rearrangements, and the resulting probabilities were checked against IGoR. In a later analysis, hypergeometric tests were used to score TCR-TCR, TCR-HLA and TCR-CMV co-occurrence, with a repertoire-size bias correction applied to TCR pairs. To estimate false discovery rates, a later analysis permuted the HLA or CMV assignments 20 times. In a later analysis, co-occurring TCRs were grouped using DBSCAN, with TCRdist sequence similarity added in when clustering inside HLA-allele-positive subsets. Co-occurrence clustering excluded repertoires with fewer than 30,000 or more than 120,000 public chains, plus five with anomalous nucleotide sharing. The immuneACCESS repertoire file appears here via TCRdb, limited to in-frame rearrangements. These files lack a portion of the clones; in checked studies, under half of the deficit traces to unresolved V genes, and the cause of the others is not known. The DNA gave D and trimming, while V, J and clone size come from that table. Counted in this sample were 100,000 to 150,000 clones; more than 9% of them appeared once. The ten largest clones add up to about 4.6% of the sample.

This TCR came from a woman under 30 in good health and CMV-seropositive. The chain uses TRBV5-4 and TRBJ1-1; 8 of the junction bases match TRBD1. The material sequenced was PBMCs. The CDR3 sequence is CASSSDRVNTEAFF. The DNA is as follows: TGTGCCAGCAGCTCGGACAGGGTCAACACTGAAGCTTTCTTT.